This T cell receptor beta chain emerged from a study of shared clonotypes between healthy human individuals. Study conclusions and caveats: Memory subsets generally showed lower estimated richness than naive subsets. Lower generation probabilities were found for non-shared clonotypes than for those shared by all four donors.

None of the donors, who were healthy HIV-negative adults, had recently had acute infections or vaccinations. The CDR3 runs to 18 residues. Germline V lookup: CDR1 MDHEN, CDR2 SYDVKM. Trimming cost V 4 bases and J 5 bases; bases outside gene matches: 14. Concerning this clone itself: Antigen unknown.

Study processing details: Filtering differed, since immunoSEQ gave only junction sequences and no quality scores. Data came from immunoSEQ multiplex PCR; TCRdb stores just in-frame clones and leaves some out. V and J calls and clone size are as listed in that table; D and trimming were resolved from the DNA. Here the sample spans about 980,000 clones, roughly 72% being singletons. Sequenced sample: memory CD4+ T cells sorted from blood. Specified subset: CD45RA-negative fraction. The receptor was derived from a man younger than 35 in good health. The rearrangement uses TRBV28 and TRBJ2-5, with TRBD1 matching 12 bases. CDR3 region: CASSSRAGTGGIWETQYF. CDR3 nucleotides: TGTGCCAGCAGTTCTCGGGCTGGGACAGGGGGCATTTGGGAGACCCAGTACTTC.